Below, 20 T cell receptor beta chains from the same sample are listed, as sequenced in a study of control samples from healthy donors and cancer patients. The table came from immunoSEQ multiplex PCR; TCRdb's copy has only in-frame clones and leaves some out. The sample records around 100,000 clones, about 86% being singletons. Specimen: blood. All receptors come from a man aged 30-40 years in good health.

V is TRBV10-3 and J is TRBJ1-1, with D tentatively TRBD1 (6 bases). CDR3 length equals 12 residues. Germline V CDR1 and CDR2: ENHRY, SYGVKD. The ends were cut back, 4 bases at V and 4 bases at J, with 7 bases in the middle. In nucleotides, the CDR3 is TGTGCCATCAGTGTGACAGGCACTGAAGCTTTCTTT. It codes for CAISVTGTEAFF.

The chain uses TRBV24-1 and TRBJ2-2; 7 nucleotides line up with TRBD2. The length of the CDR3 is 15 residues. CDR1 and CDR2 from the germline V gene are KGHDR and SFDVKD. With 9 bases clipped from V and 2 bases from J, the junction kept 8 bases outside the gene matches. The CDR3 bases are TGTGCCACCCACGGGGGGACTGGCAACACCGGGGAGCTGTTTTTT. It encodes CATHGGTGNTGELFF.

The chain links TRBV29-1 to TRBJ2-7, with 11 bases identical to TRBD2. Germline CDR1 reads SQVTM; CDR2 reads ANQGSEA. CDR3 length: 15 residues. J gave up 1 base and V 4 bases, and 6 bases lay outside the gene matches. Here the CDR3 DNA reads TGCAGCGTTGTCCCTAGCGGGAGGCCGTCCTACGAGCAGTACTTC. Translating gives CSVVPSGRPSYEQYF.

The rearrangement links TRBV2 to TRBJ2-7, with TRBD2 identical over 7 bases. CDR3 length: 17 residues. The ends lost 4 bases at V and 3 bases at J; junction bases unmatched: 15. CDR1 is SNHLY, CDR2 FYNNEI, per germline. The CDR3 reads CASSGLSEGQRGYEQYF. The CDR3 DNA sequence: TGTGCCAGCAGTGGACTCTCGGAAGGTCAGCGGGGCTACGAGCAGTACTTC.

This clone was observed many times. The chain combines TRBV7-9 with TRBJ2-1, with D possibly TRBD1 on 5 matching bases. V was trimmed by 6 bases and J by 0 bases, leaving 15 bases between them. The CDR3 sequence is 16 residues long. CDR1 is SEHNR, CDR2 FQNEAQ, per germline (reference sequence). The CDR3 here is CASSSSLDSSYNEQFF. The CDR3 DNA follows: TGTGCCAGCAGTTCAAGCTTAGACAGCTCCTACAATGAGCAGTTCTTC.

This clone was picked up one time. This rearrangement joins TRBV15 to TRBJ1-2; the D is unclear. V was cut by 2 bases and J by 5 bases, with 15 bases left in between. From germline, CDR1 is LNHNV and CDR2 YYDKDF (reference sequence). The CDR3 totals 15 residues. Here the CDR3 reads CATSRLRAPEYGYTF. The DNA for the CDR3 is TGTGCCACCAGCAGACTCCGGGCTCCGGAATATGGCTACACCTTC.

The chain employs TRBV7-8 and TRBJ2-3; 7 nucleotides agree with TRBD1. CDR1 is SGHVS and CDR2 is FQNEAQ in the germline V gene. V was pared by 5 bases and J by 1 base, with 9 bases of the junction left unmatched. This CDR3 has 16 amino acids. The CDR3 sequence is CASSLRGRPGTDTQYF. The CDR3 nucleotides read TGTGCCAGCAGCCTCAGGGGGAGACCTGGCACAGATACGCAGTATTTT.

V and J are TRBV18 and TRBJ2-2; weak D call: TRBD1 (6 bases). This CDR3 is built from 15 residues. CDR1 is KGHSH and CDR2 is LQKENI in the germline V gene. V lost 2 bases to trimming and J lost 2 bases, with 9 bases between them. The CDR3 region has the DNA TGTGCCAGCTCACCAGGACAGACAAACACCGGGGAGCTGTTTTTT. Its protein is CASSPGQTNTGELFF.

The chain recombines TRBV24-1 with TRBJ2-1, with 7 bases lining up with TRBD2. Germline trimming cut 4 bases from V and 2 bases from J; bases unmatched to any gene: 10. The CDR3 has 17 amino acids. Germline V gives CDR1 KGHDR, CDR2 SFDVKD. CDR3 sequence: CATSDQASGLTYNEQFF. The CDR3 DNA is TGTGCCACCAGTGACCAGGCTAGCGGACTCACCTACAATGAGCAGTTCTTC.

The genes are TRBV5-1 and TRBJ1-1; a possible D gene is TRBD1 (5 bases). The CDR3 has 11 residues. Germline CDR1 and CDR2: SGHRS and YFSETQ. The V and J ends lost 0 bases and 12 bases respectively, with 9 bases between them. The chain's CDR3 is CASSLGQFTFF. DNA of the CDR3: TGCGCCAGCAGCTTGGGACAGTTTACTTTCTTT.

Worth noting for this clone: Sequence at one end of the junction differs from germline and may be a read error. The chain recombines TRBV24-1 with TRBJ2-5; D unresolved. The CDR3 sequence is 13 residues long. Germline V gives CDR1 KGHDR, CDR2 SFDVKD. In DNA form, the CDR3 reads TGTGCCGCCAGTGATTCCTTAGGAGAGACCCAGTACTTC. Its translation is CAASDSLGETQYF.

The gene calls are TRBV9 and TRBJ2-1, with a tentative D call TRBD1 (6 bases). There are 13 residues in the CDR3. Trimming cost V 4 bases and J 6 bases, with 11 bases left between them. The germline V gene encodes CDR1 SGDLS and CDR2 YYNGEE. Written as DNA, the CDR3 is TGTGCCAGCAGCCACGGACAGCCCAATGAGCAGTTCTTC. As protein: CASSHGQPNEQFF.

The V gene is TRBV5-4, the J gene TRBJ2-1, with 8 bases lining up with TRBD2. The ends lost 1 base at V and 10 bases at J; junction bases unmatched: 10. The germline CDR1 and CDR2 sequences are SGHNT and YYREEE (reference sequence). This CDR3 has 15 residues. CDR3: CASSLLSGGPGEQFF. The DNA for the CDR3 is TGTGCCAGCAGCTTGTTATCGGGAGGGCCGGGGGAGCAGTTCTTC.

This chain uses TRBV15 with TRBJ2-7; no reliable D call. The CDR3 extends over 12 amino acids. Germline CDR1 LNHNV, CDR2 YYDKDF (reference sequence). The V end lost 3 bases, the J end lost 7 bases, and 10 bases lay between the germline ends. This CDR3 is CATSRVPGEQYF. DNA of the CDR3: TGTGCCACCAGCAGGGTCCCCGGGGAGCAGTACTTC.

A few counts support this clone. The chain carries TRBV2 and TRBJ2-5; TRBD1 agrees at 11 bases. The V gene end was trimmed by 6 bases and the J gene end by 5 bases; junction bases not matched to a gene: 5. The CDR3 covers 14 residues. Germline loops: CDR1 SNHLY, CDR2 FYNNEI. The CDR3 loop is CASRLDRGPETQYF. DNA of the CDR3: TGTGCCAGCAGACTGGACAGGGGGCCGGAGACCCAGTACTTC.

The chain joins TRBV30 to TRBJ2-5; possible D gene TRBD2, 5 bases. CDR3 size: 11 residues. V dropped 3 bases and J dropped 5 bases, with 7 bases sitting between them. From germline, CDR1 is GTSNPN and CDR2 SVGIG (reference sequence). CDR3 residues: CAWSRGETQYF. The DNA of the CDR3 is TGTGCCTGGAGCCGAGGGGAGACCCAGTACTTC.

This sequence joins TRBV27 and TRBJ1-5; D might be TRBD1 (5 bases). This CDR3 comprises 17 residues. Germline V gene lookup returns CDR1 MNHEY and CDR2 SMNVEV (reference sequence). The V and J ends lost 0 bases and 6 bases respectively, with 18 bases between them. The DNA for the CDR3 is TGTGCCAGCAGTTTATCGCGGGACGCCCGATTGGGTCAGCCCCAGCATTTT. Amino acids: CASSLSRDARLGQPQHF.

The J gene is TRBJ2-1, the V gene TRBV9, with unresolved D. V lost 0 bases to trimming and J lost 3 bases, with 1 base between them. The CDR3 is 12 residues long. Germline CDR1 is SGDLS and CDR2 is YYNGEE. Written as DNA, the CDR3 is TGTGCCAGCAGCGTAGACTACAATGAGCAGTTCTTC. It codes for CASSVDYNEQFF.

This chain joins TRBV5-1 and TRBJ1-1; 9 nucleotides line up with TRBD1. The J segment lost 0 bases and the V segment lost 5 bases, leaving 2 bases of the junction unmatched. The CDR3 consists of 14 residues. Germline values: CDR1 SGHRS, CDR2 YFSETQ. CDR3 sequence: CASRGTGMNTEAFF. CDR3 bases: TGCGCCAGCAGGGGGACAGGGATGAACACTGAAGCTTTCTTT.

This rearrangement joins TRBV21-1 to TRBJ2-7; the D segment call TRBD1 is taken from the table without a DNA check. TRBV21-1 is an annotated pseudogene. The CDR3 loop spans 18 amino acids. As DNA, the CDR3 is TGTGCCAGCAGCAAGAAAGTCCAGGGGGGCGACCACCCCTACGAGCAGTACTTC. This gives the protein CASSKKVQGGDHPYEQYF.